The clone carrying this T cell receptor beta chain was counted ten times or more. The antigen remains unidentified. This sample is drawn from a study of early T cells in non-severe SARS-CoV-2 infection. The wider study: Investigators sequenced bulk RNA drawn from unsorted whole blood, and chains remained unpaired.

Regarding the study as a whole: Anti-spike CD8 specificities were favored by VDJdb matching, whose results missed private and CD4 specificities.

Molecules of cDNA were individually given unique molecular identifiers that were attached to them. MiXCR, applied by TCRdb to the 5' RACE reads, yields one record per CDR3 protein. Of 40,000 to 60,000 distinct CDR3 sequences listed, over 9.5% are singletons. Trimming shortened V by 4 bases and J by 8 bases, and 11 bases separated the two germline ends. Germline V gene data show CDR1 as LGHDT and CDR2 as YNNKEL (reference sequence). The CDR3 covers 12 residues. The rearrangement joins TRBV3-1 to TRBJ1-2, with D unclear. The sequencing sample was made of whole blood. The sequence derives from an adult who was a healthcare worker with PCR-confirmed SARS-CoV-2 infection or an uninfected control (not recorded which). The CDR3 is CASSLSKEGYTF. The CDR3 nucleotides read TGTGCCAGCAGCCTATCAAAGGAAGGCTACACCTTC.